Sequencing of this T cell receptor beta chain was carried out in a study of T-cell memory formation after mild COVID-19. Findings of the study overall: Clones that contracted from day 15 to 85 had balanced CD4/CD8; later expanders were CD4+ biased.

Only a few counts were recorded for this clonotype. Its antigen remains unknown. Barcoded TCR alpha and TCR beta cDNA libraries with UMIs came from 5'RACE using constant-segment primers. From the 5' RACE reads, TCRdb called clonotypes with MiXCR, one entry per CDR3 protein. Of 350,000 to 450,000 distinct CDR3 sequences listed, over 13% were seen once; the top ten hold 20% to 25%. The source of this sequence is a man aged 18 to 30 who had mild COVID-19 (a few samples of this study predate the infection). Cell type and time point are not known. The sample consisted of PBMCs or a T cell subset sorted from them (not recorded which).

The CDR3: CASSLTSEIYGELFF. DNA of the CDR3: TGCGCCAGCAGCTTGACTAGCGAGATTTACGGGGAGCTGTTTTTT. The V call is TRBV5-1, the J call TRBJ2-2, with 7 bases matching TRBD2. CDR1 SGHRS and CDR2 YFSETQ come from the germline V gene. Trimming took 1 base from V and 7 from J; bases not matched to a gene: 7. The CDR3 is made up of 15 amino acids.